This TCR beta chain comes out of a study of CD4 T cells in relation to SARS-CoV-2 and coronaviruses. Naive or memory CD4+ cells were cultured 1:1 with T cell-depleted PBMCs plus CEF. Method: immunoSEQ multiplex PCR; TCRdb's copy keeps in-frame clones and lacks some. The profile covers roughly 45,000 clones, with about four fifths appearing a single time and about 1.3% taken by the ten largest. There are a few counts of this clone. Its matching antigen is unknown. Trimming took 1 base from V and 2 from J; bases not matched to a gene: 6. This CDR3 has 17 amino acids. Germline CDR1 SGDLS, CDR2 YYNGEE. Sequences were obtained from naive CD4+ T cells from PBMCs, cultured in vitro. The subset here: naive CD4+ T cells isolated by negative enrichment. This receptor was obtained from an adult with COVID-19. The chain is built from TRBV9 and TRBJ2-3, with 11 bases identical to TRBD2. Here the CDR3 reads CASSVPSSGGTTDTQYF. In DNA form, the CDR3 reads TGTGCCAGCAGCGTACCTTCTAGCGGGGGGACCACAGATACGCAGTATTTT.